This is a list of T cell receptor beta chains from one sample in a study of monozygotic twins with inflammatory bowel disease. With the 5' RACE reads reprocessed, TCRdb shows one record per CDR3 protein and no DNA. Here the sample table reports 150,000 to 200,000 distinct CDR3 sequences. The sample consisted of blood. The source is a human donor with ulcerative colitis or Crohn's disease, or a healthy co-twin of an affected twin (not recorded which). Both conserved end residues are part of each CDR3.

CATSNAQPTEQYF,TRBJ2-7,TRBV15
CASSFRGTVYEQYF,TRBJ2-7,TRBV12-3/TRBV12-4
CASSTDQYNEQFF,TRBJ2-1,TRBV5-1
CASSPGLRTTGELFF,TRBJ2-2,TRBV7-3
CSVETSGANVLTF,TRBJ2-6,TRBV29-1
CASSLVIGQKDGYTF,TRBJ1-2,TRBV5-1
CASSFRYEQYF,TRBJ2-7,TRBV11-2
CASSVQGASNTEAFF,TRBJ1-1,TRBV19
CASSLGVAYNEQFF,TRBJ2-1,TRBV5-1
CASSHAGTGGYNEQFF,TRBJ2-1,TRBV4-1
CASRRGTSGRYNEQFF,TRBJ2-1,TRBV6-2/TRBV6-3
CASSRETRDRGYEQYF,TRBJ2-7,TRBV5-1
CAISEYRPGDEQYF,TRBJ2-7,TRBV10-3
CASSPTHLQGASNNSPLHF,TRBJ1-6,TRBV12-3/TRBV12-4
CASSLNGNEQFF,TRBJ2-1,TRBV11-3
CASSLFAGWDRETQYF,TRBJ2-5,TRBV5-6
CASRQTALAGAEQYF,TRBJ2-7,TRBV6-2/TRBV6-3
CASSLSPPGYEQYF,TRBJ2-7,TRBV27
CASSATSATYEQYF,TRBJ2-7,TRBV6-1
CASSRLGPISEQYF,TRBJ2-7,TRBV28
CAISVVSGSIYEQYF,TRBJ2-7,TRBV10-3
CASSVGTEHSNQPQHF,TRBJ1-5,TRBV9
CASSERQNTEAFF,TRBJ1-1,TRBV6-4
CASSSALGQSYGYTF,TRBJ1-2,TRBV5-1
CASSPGQVISGANVLTF,TRBJ2-6,TRBV27
CASSPTGYLYEQYF,TRBJ2-7,TRBV6-1
CASSLTSGTHPYYEQYF,TRBJ2-7,TRBV5-4
CASSPPDKPNQPQHF,TRBJ1-5,TRBV28
CATSREHRRTSGSYNEQFF,TRBJ2-1,TRBV15
CASSLGLVLEQYF,TRBJ2-7,TRBV5-6
CASSLLSISNQPQHF,TRBJ1-5,TRBV28
CASKIYAVTGGIYEQYF,TRBJ2-7,TRBV6-1
CASSGRTGIHGYTF,TRBJ1-2,TRBV25-1
CASSLGRDYNEQFF,TRBJ2-1,TRBV7-8
CASSLGVEAKTQYF,TRBJ2-5,TRBV5-1
CAWYRDLNNEQFF,TRBJ2-1,TRBV30
CASSFEGSTGAFF,TRBJ1-1,TRBV12-3/TRBV12-4
CSAQGRATEVFF,TRBJ1-1,TRBV20-1